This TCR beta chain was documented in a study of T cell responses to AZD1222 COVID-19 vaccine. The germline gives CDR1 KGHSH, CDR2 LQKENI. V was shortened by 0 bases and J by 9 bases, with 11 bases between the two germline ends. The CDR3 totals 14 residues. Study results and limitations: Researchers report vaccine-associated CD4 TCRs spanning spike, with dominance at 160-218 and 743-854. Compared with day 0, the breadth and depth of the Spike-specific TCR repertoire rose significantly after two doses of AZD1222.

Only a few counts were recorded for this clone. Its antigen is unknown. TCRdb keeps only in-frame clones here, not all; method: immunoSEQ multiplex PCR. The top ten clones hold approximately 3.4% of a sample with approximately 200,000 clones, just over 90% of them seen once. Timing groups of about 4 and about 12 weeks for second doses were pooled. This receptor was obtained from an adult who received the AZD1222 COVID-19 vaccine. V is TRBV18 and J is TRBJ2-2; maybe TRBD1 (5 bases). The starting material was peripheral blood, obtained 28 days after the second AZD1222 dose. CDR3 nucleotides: TGTGCCAGCTCACCACCCCAGGGTAGAAGGGAGCTGTTTTTT. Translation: CASSPPQGRRELFF.